The 25 T cell receptor beta chains given below trace back to one sample, sequenced in a study of radiotherapy plus CTLA-4 blockade in lung cancer. Profiling relied on immunoSEQ multiplex PCR, and the TCRdb table lists in-frame clones only, not all of them. The sample holds some 70,000 clones, roughly 85% seen once. Material: peripheral blood, obtained from a patient treated with radiotherapy plus ipilimumab. The receptors were gathered from a human donor with non-small cell lung cancer who had a complete response to radiotherapy plus ipilimumab.

The chain has TRBV5-1 and TRBJ1-2; tentatively, D is TRBD1 (5 bases). The CDR3 extends over 15 amino acids. Germline assignment: CDR1 SGHRS and CDR2 YFSETQ. Trimming took 4 bases from V and 4 from J, leaving 17 bases between them. The chain's CDR3 is CASSTRGAPLYGYTF. The CDR3 region has the DNA TGCGCCAGCAGCACCCGAGGGGCCCCCCTCTATGGCTACACCTTC.

The chain carries TRBV5-1 and TRBJ2-5; no clear D gene. The length of the CDR3 is 11 residues. Trimming removed 4 bases from V and 0 bases from J, with 1 base in between. Germline CDR1 SGHRS, CDR2 YFSETQ. The DNA of the CDR3 is TGCGCCAGCAGCAACCAAGAGACCCAGTACTTC. Translating gives CASSNQETQYF.

The rearrangement joins TRBV30 to TRBJ2-5, with unresolved D. This CDR3 spans 13 amino acids. In germline, CDR1 is GTSNPN, CDR2 SVGIG (reference sequence). Between the trimmed V and J ends, which lost 0 bases and 5 bases, there was a span of 10 bases. The CDR3 nucleotides are TGTGCCTGGAGTGTAGGAATAGGCGAGACCCAGTACTTC. It specifies CAWSVGIGETQYF.

This clone was recorded once. The genes are TRBV12-5 and TRBJ2-3; D possibly uses TRBD1 or TRBD2 (7 bases each). Germline V gives CDR1 LGHNT, CDR2 FRNRAP. The germline V and J ends were trimmed by 0 bases and 11 bases, with 18 bases remaining between them. The CDR3 has 15 residues. The chain's CDR3 is CASGLVPRAGDRQYF. Here the CDR3 DNA reads TGTGCTAGTGGTTTGGTACCCAGGGCGGGGGACAGGCAGTATTTT.

CDR3 nucleotides: TGCGCCAGCAGCTTGGAGGGCAGGGTCAGCACAGATACGCAGTATTTT. This translates into CASSLEGRVSTDTQYF. The V and J genes are TRBV5-1 and TRBJ2-3; a possible D gene is TRBD1 (5 bases). Trimming shortened V by 0 bases and J by 0 bases, and 11 bases separated the two germline ends. The length of the CDR3 is 16 residues. Germline assignment: CDR1 SGHRS and CDR2 YFSETQ.

The V and J genes are TRBV5-1 and TRBJ1-1; the D is unclear. The germline gives CDR1 SGHRS, CDR2 YFSETQ. CDR3 length: 12 amino acids. The V end lost 6 bases, the J end lost 3 bases, and 9 bases lay between the germline ends. In DNA, the CDR3 is TGCGCCAGCATGGGAGGAGACACTGAAGCTTTCTTT. Amino acid sequence: CASMGGDTEAFF.

For the CDR3, the DNA is TGTGCCAGCAGCTTAGCAGGAGTCCAGAACTATGGCTACACCTTC. It is translated as CASSLAGVQNYGYTF. The chain carries TRBV11-2 and TRBJ1-2; D uncertain. V was clipped by 1 base and J by 2 bases, with 11 bases between them. The CDR3 covers 15 residues. Germline assignment: CDR1 SGHAT and CDR2 FQNNGV.

This chain links TRBV27 with TRBJ2-2, with D possibly matching TRBD1 (7 bases). This CDR3 has 14 amino acids. The ends were cut back, 7 bases at V and 4 bases at J, with 13 bases in the middle. CDR1 MNHEY and CDR2 SMNVEV come from the germline V gene (reference sequence). The CDR3 DNA reads as TGTGCCAGCACTAGACAGGGAGGCACCGGGGAGCTGTTTTTT. Translation gives CASTRQGGTGELFF.

This clone was counted a single time. This rearrangement joins TRBV19 to TRBJ2-2; 9 positions match TRBD1. Germline-derived CDR1 and CDR2 are LNHDA and SQIVND (reference sequence). Trimming at V came to 3 bases and at J to 4 bases, leaving 6 bases not matched to a gene. CDR3 length: 16 residues. In nucleotides, the CDR3 is TGTGCCAGTAGTATCCCTCCGGGACAGGGCACCGGGGAGCTGTTTTTT. Translation: CASSIPPGQGTGELFF.

The chain is built from TRBV5-4 and TRBJ1-6; no definite D call. V lost 4 bases and J lost 9, with 17 bases in between. Germline loops: CDR1 SGHNT, CDR2 YYREEE (reference sequence). The CDR3 length is 15 residues. The CDR3 DNA reads as TGTGCCAGCAGCCTAACCGCGGACGAGGGTTCACCCCTCCACTTT. Translation gives CASSLTADEGSPLHF. Looking up the rest from reference TRBV5-4 and TRBJ1-6 gives the full variable domain: ETGVTQSPTHLIKTRGQQVTLRCSSQSGHNTVSWYQQALGQGPQFIFQYYREEENGRGNFPPRFSGLQFPNYSSELNVNALELDDSALYLCASSLTADEGSPLHFGNGTRLTVT.

J is TRBJ1-1 and V is TRBV29-1; perhaps TRBD1 as D (6 bases). Deletions cut 8 bases from V and 1 base from J, with 14 bases between. Germline V gene sequence: CDR1 SQVTM, CDR2 ANQGSEA. The CDR3 has 13 amino acids. CDR3 sequence: CSSSGDRNTEAFF. CDR3 in DNA: TGCAGCTCTTCAGGGGACCGGAACACTGAAGCTTTCTTT.

The V call is TRBV4-1, the J call TRBJ1-5; 7 nucleotides agree with TRBD1. V lost 0 bases to trimming and J lost 3 bases; unmatched junction nucleotides: 5. Germline V gene data show CDR1 as MGHRA and CDR2 as YSYEKL. The CDR3 is 16 residues long. The CDR3 region has the DNA TGCGCCAGCAGCCAAGAGGCGACAGGGTACAATCAGCCCCAGCATTTT. It translates to CASSQEATGYNQPQHF.

V and J are TRBV7-9 and TRBJ2-2; 7 bases fit TRBD1. The germline CDR1 and CDR2 sequences are SEHNR and FQNEAQ (reference sequence). The CDR3 is made up of 16 amino acids. V was pared by 3 bases and J by 3 bases, with 7 bases of the junction left unmatched. DNA of the CDR3: TGTGCCAGCAGCTTCTGGCAGGGGGTATACACCGGGGAGCTGTTTTTT. As protein: CASSFWQGVYTGELFF.

The J gene is TRBJ1-4, the V gene TRBV7-9; no clear D gene. Trimming took off 3 bases at V and 7 bases at J, with 12 bases between the two ends. Germline lookup yields CDR1 SEHNR and CDR2 FQNEAQ (reference sequence). This CDR3 has 14 residues. In DNA form, the CDR3 reads TGTGCCAGCAGCTTTGAAGGTGTGGCTGAAAAACTGTTTTTT. Protein product: CASSFEGVAEKLFF.

The J gene is TRBJ2-7, the V gene TRBV7-9; D perhaps matches TRBD1 (6 bases). Trimming removed 5 bases from V and 3 bases from J, with 17 bases in between. Germline values: CDR1 SEHNR, CDR2 FQNEAQ (reference sequence). The CDR3 loop spans 15 amino acids. The CDR3 here is CASSPAGQTLYEQYF. The CDR3 coding sequence is TGTGCCAGCAGCCCAGCCGGACAGACCCTCTACGAGCAGTACTTC. The full variable domain, its missing parts supplied by reference TRBV7-9 and TRBJ2-7, is DTGVSQNPRHKITKRGQNVTFRCDPISEHNRLYWYRQTLGQGPEFLTYFQNEAQLEKSRLLSDRFSAERPKGSFSTLEIQRTEQGDSAMYLCASSPAGQTLYEQYFGPGTRLTVT.

This clone has a single count. The chain employs TRBV5-4 and TRBJ1-1; perhaps TRBD1 as D (6 bases). V lost 0 bases to trimming and J lost 1 base, with 10 bases between them. Germline V gene sequence: CDR1 SGHNT, CDR2 YYREEE (reference sequence). The CDR3 sequence is 15 residues long. CDR3 sequence reads: CASSLESGANTEAFF. The CDR3 bases are TGTGCCAGCAGCTTGGAATCAGGGGCGAACACTGAAGCTTTCTTT.

V is TRBV7-9 and J is TRBJ1-4; D may be TRBD1 (6 bases). The V end lost 2 bases, the J end lost 0 bases, and 16 bases lay between the germline ends. Germline values: CDR1 SEHNR, CDR2 FQNEAQ (reference sequence). The CDR3 loop spans 18 amino acids. The CDR3 nucleotides read TGTGCCAGCAGCTTAAACAGGGCATCGAGAGCAACTAATGAAAAACTGTTTTTT. Amino acids: CASSLNRASRATNEKLFF.

The V and J genes are TRBV7-8 and TRBJ2-7; the match to TRBD2 covers 9 bases. V lost 5 bases to trimming and J lost 6 bases; unmatched junction nucleotides: 11. Germline CDR1 is SGHVS and CDR2 is FQNEAQ. The CDR3 length is 15 residues. The DNA of the CDR3 is TGTGCCAGCAGCGATAGTAGCGGGAGATTGAGCGAGCAGTACGTC. This encodes CASSDSSGRLSEQYV.

The chain recombines TRBV7-2 with TRBJ1-6, with TRBD1 as a possible D gene (6 bases). The V gene lost 5 bases and the J gene lost 8 bases, with 10 bases spanning the gap. Germline V gene sequence: CDR1 SGHTA, CDR2 FQGNSA. CDR3 size: 13 residues. The CDR3 protein is CASSPRQDSPLHF. Written as DNA, the CDR3 is TGTGCCAGCAGCCCACGACAGGATTCACCCCTCCACTTT.

The chain uses TRBV10-3 and TRBJ2-5; 10 bases match TRBD2. The CDR3 spans 15 residues. The germline V gene encodes CDR1 ENHRY and CDR2 SYGVKD. V shed 2 bases and J 5 bases; nucleotides not matched to a gene: 5. This chain's CDR3 is CAISERASGSETQYF. DNA of the CDR3: TGTGCCATCAGTGAGAGGGCTAGCGGGAGCGAGACCCAGTACTTC.

This clone was observed a few times. The rearrangement links TRBV4-3 to TRBJ2-5; TRBD2 might be the D (6 bases). The CDR3 is made up of 13 amino acids. V was clipped by 1 base and J by 5 bases, with 8 bases between them. Germline-derived CDR1 and CDR2 are LGHNA and YSLEER. CDR3: CASSQGLAETQYF. The CDR3 DNA reads as TGCGCCAGCAGCCAAGGTCTAGCGGAGACCCAGTACTTC.

This clone was seen just once. The chain links TRBV6-4 to TRBJ2-3; D is perhaps TRBD1 or TRBD2 (6 bases each). CDR1 and CDR2 from the germline V gene are MRHNA and SNTAGT. Between the trimmed V and J ends, which lost 0 bases and 1 base, there was a span of 8 bases. The CDR3 contains 15 residues. CDR3 amino acids: CASSDSRGGTDTQYF. The CDR3 DNA reads as TGTGCCAGCAGTGACTCGAGGGGGGGCACAGATACGCAGTATTTT.

On this clone itself: The same CDR3 also results from other DNA sequences found in this sample. The V and J genes are TRBV6-6 and TRBJ1-5, with D unclear. V shed 0 bases and J shed 5 bases, with 8 bases lying between them. The CDR3 runs 14 residues. CDR1 is MNHNY and CDR2 is SVGAGI in the germline V gene (reference sequence). The CDR3 DNA sequence: TGTGCCAGCAGTTACTCCGCCGGGGATCAGCCCCAGCATTTT. It yields the protein CASSYSAGDQPQHF.

This CDR3 reads CASSPQDQGAAFF. The CDR3 DNA follows: TGTGCCAGCTCACCACAGGACCAGGGGGCGGCTTTCTTT. The V gene is TRBV18, the J gene TRBJ1-1; TRBD1 aligns across 8 bases. The CDR3 runs 13 residues. Unmatched junction bases numbered 6, after V lost 1 base and J lost 11 bases. Germline assignment: CDR1 KGHSH and CDR2 LQKENI.

This clone was counted ten times or more. The V gene is TRBV10-3, the J gene TRBJ1-2; D is unclear. Germline assignment: CDR1 ENHRY and CDR2 SYGVKD. Trimming removed 6 bases from V and 10 bases from J, with 21 bases in between. The CDR3 is made up of 14 amino acids. The CDR3 is CAIRYSIIYGDYTF. The CDR3 nucleotides read TGTGCCATCAGGTACAGTATTATCTACGGCGACTACACCTTC.